A single sample is the source of the 5 T cell receptor beta chains below, sequenced in a study of T cells in Graves' hyperthyroidism and ophthalmopathy. What was amplified from RNA transcripts were TCR beta CDR3 regions. The TCR CDR3 was amplified in a first-round RT-PCR using the HTBI primer set. One entry per CDR3 protein results from TCRdb running MiXCR on the multiplex PCR reads. The table lists 500,000 to 650,000 distinct CDR3 sequences, 46% of them singletons. The specimen sequenced was peripheral blood or thyroid tissue (not recorded which). The receptors come from an adult woman with Graves' disease, either hyperthyroidism or ophthalmopathy (not recorded which).

The chain couples TRBV7-3 to TRBJ1-6; 7 nucleotides line up with TRBD1. The trim removed 5 bases at V and 10 bases at J, leaving 11 bases unmatched. The CDR3 has 15 amino acids. CDR1 and CDR2 from the germline V gene are SGHTA and FQGTGA. CDR3 sequence: CASSTGATGVSPLHF. As DNA, the CDR3 is TGTGCCAGCAGCACGGGAGCTACAGGGGTCTCACCCCTCCACTTT.

The CDR3 nucleotides read TGTGCCAGCAGCATAGGGGACGGGCGCGGCTACACCTTC. Encoded protein: CASSIGDGRGYTF. The rearrangement uses TRBV7-9 and TRBJ1-2; a possible D gene is TRBD1 (5 bases). The V gene's germline CDR1 is SEHNR and CDR2 FQNEAQ (reference sequence). This CDR3 contains 13 residues. V was trimmed by 5 bases and J by 8 bases, leaving 15 bases between them.

The chain combines TRBV7-9 with TRBJ2-7, with no clear D. With 4 bases removed from V and 0 bases from J, the gap between germline ends came to 7 bases. In germline, CDR1 is SEHNR, CDR2 FQNEAQ (reference sequence). The CDR3 extends over 13 amino acids. The CDR3: CASSSWASYEQYF. CDR3 DNA: TGTGCCAGCAGCTCCTGGGCCTCCTACGAGCAGTACTTC.

This clonotype was seen repeatedly, ten times or more. V gene TRBV20-1 combines with J gene TRBJ2-5; no definite D call. V was pared by 5 bases and J by 2 bases, with 12 bases between. Germline CDR1 is DFQATT and CDR2 is SNEGSKA (reference sequence). CDR3 length: 13 amino acids. CDR3 DNA: TGCAGTGCTGGAACGAAGCAGCAAGAGACCCAGTACTTC. It codes for CSAGTKQQETQYF.

This clonotype has a handful of counts. The CDR3 loop reads CASSLAAAQETQYF. CDR3 bases: TGTGCCAGCAGCTTAGCGGCGGCTCAAGAGACCCAGTACTTC. This rearrangement joins TRBV7-6 to TRBJ2-5; D remains ambiguous. The CDR3 is 14 residues long. V lost 0 bases to trimming and J lost 2 bases, with 7 bases between them. Germline V gene data show CDR1 as SGHVS and CDR2 as FNYEAQ.